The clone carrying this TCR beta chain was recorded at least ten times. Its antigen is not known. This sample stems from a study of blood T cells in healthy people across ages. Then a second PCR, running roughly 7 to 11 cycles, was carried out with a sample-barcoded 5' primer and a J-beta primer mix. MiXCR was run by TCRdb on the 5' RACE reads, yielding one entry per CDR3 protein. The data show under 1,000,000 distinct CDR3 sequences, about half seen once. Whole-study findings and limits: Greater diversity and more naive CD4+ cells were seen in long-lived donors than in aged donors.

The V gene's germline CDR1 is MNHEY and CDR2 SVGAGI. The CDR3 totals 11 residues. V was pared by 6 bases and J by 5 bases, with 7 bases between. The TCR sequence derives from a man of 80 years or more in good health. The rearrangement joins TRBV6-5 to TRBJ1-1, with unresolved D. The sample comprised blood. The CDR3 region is CASSTDTEAFF. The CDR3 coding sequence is TGTGCCAGCAGCACCGATACTGAAGCTTTCTTT.